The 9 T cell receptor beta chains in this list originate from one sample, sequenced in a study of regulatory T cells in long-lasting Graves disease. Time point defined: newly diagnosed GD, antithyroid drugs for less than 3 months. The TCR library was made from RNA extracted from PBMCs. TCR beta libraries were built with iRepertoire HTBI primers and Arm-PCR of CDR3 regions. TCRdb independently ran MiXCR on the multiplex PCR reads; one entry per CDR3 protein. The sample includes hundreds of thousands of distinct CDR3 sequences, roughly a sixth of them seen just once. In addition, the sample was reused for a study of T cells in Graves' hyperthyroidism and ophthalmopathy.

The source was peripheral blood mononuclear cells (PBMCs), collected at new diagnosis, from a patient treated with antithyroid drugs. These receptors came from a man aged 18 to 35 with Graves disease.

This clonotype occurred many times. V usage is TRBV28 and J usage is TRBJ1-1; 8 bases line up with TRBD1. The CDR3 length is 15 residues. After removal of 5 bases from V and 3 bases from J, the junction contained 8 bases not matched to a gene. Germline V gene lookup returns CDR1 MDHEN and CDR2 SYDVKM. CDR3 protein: CASSPRDRPYTEAFF. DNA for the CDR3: TGTGCCAGCAGTCCTAGGGACAGGCCGTACACTGAAGCTTTCTTT.

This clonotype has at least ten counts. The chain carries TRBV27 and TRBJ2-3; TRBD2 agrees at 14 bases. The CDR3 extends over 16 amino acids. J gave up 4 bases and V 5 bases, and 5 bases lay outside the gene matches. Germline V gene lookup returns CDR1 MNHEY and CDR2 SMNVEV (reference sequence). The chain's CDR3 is CASSPGTSGSSDTQYF. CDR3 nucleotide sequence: TGTGCCAGCAGTCCCGGGACTAGCGGGAGTTCAGATACGCAGTATTTT.

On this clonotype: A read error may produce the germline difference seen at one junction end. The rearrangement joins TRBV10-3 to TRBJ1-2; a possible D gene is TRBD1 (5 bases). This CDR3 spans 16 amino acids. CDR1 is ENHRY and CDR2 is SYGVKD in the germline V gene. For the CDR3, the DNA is TGTGCCATCAGTGAGTCGGTAGGGGCAGCTGGATATGGCTACGCCTTC. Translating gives CAISESVGAAGYGYAF.

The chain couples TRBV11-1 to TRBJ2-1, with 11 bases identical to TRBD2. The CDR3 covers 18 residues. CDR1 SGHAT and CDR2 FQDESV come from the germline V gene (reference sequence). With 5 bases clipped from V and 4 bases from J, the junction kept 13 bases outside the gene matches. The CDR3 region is CASSQDLTGLAVYNEQFF. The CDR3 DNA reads TGTGCCAGCAGCCAAGATCTGACGGGACTAGCGGTATACAATGAGCAGTTCTTC.

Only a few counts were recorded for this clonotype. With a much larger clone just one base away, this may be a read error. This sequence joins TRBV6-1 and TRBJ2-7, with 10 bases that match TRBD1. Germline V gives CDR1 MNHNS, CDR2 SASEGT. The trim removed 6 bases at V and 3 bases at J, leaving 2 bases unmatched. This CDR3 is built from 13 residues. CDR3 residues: CASRRTGGYEQYF. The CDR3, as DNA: TGTGCCAGCAGACGGACAGGGGGCTACGAGCAGTACTTC.

The DNA of the CDR3 is TGTGCCAGCAGTCTTAGCGAGAACTACGAGCAGTACTTC. Protein product: CASSLSENYEQYF. The chain links TRBV28 to TRBJ2-7; D perhaps matches TRBD2 (5 bases). Deletions cut 5 bases from V and 3 bases from J, with 11 bases between. The germline CDR1 and CDR2 sequences are MDHEN and SYDVKM. The CDR3 spans 13 residues.

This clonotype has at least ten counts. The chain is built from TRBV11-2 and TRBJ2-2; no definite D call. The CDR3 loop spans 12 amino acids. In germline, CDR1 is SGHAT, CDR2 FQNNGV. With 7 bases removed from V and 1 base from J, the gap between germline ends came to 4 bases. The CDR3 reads CASIMNTGELFF. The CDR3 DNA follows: TGTGCCAGCATAATGAACACCGGGGAGCTGTTTTTT.

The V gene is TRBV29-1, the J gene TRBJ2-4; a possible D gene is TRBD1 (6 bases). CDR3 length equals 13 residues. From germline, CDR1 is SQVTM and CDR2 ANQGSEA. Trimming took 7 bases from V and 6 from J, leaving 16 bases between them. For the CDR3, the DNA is TGCAGCGGTATGACAGGAACGTTAAACATTCAGTACTTC. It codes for CSGMTGTLNIQYF.

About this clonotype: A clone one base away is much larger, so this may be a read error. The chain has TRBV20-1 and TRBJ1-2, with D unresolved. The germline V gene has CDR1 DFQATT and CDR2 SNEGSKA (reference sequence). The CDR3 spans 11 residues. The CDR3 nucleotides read TGCAGTGGGTTGGGAACCTATGGCCACACCTTC. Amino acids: CSGLGTYGHTF.